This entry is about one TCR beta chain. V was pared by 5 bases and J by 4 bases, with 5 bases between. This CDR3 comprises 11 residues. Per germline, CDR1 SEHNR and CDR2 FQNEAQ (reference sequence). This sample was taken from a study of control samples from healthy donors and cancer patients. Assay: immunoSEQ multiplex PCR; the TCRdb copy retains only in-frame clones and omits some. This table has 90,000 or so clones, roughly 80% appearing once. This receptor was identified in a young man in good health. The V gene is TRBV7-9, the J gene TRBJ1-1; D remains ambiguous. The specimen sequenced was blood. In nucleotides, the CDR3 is TGTGCCAGCAGCGGTAGCACTGAAGCTTTCTTT. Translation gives CASSGSTEAFF.